These 8 T cell receptor beta chains came from one sample sequenced in a study of response to subunit inactivated influenza vaccine. One entry per CDR3 protein results from TCRdb running MiXCR on the RT-PCR reads. This repertoire shows fewer than 700,000 distinct CDR3 sequences, roughly 13% found once; its top ten account for approximately 14%. The sequencing used PBMCs from blood, collected 35 to 45 days after vaccination. The receptors shown here come from a man between 45 and 60 years old who received an inactivated influenza vaccine.

The rearrangement joins TRBV5-1 to TRBJ1-4, with 8 bases that match TRBD1. Germline loops: CDR1 SGHRS, CDR2 YFSETQ. The CDR3 sequence is 14 residues long. J was trimmed by 7 bases and V by 4 bases; bases with no gene match: 6. The CDR3 is CASSLQGATEKLFF. The CDR3 nucleotides read TGCGCCAGCAGCCTTCAGGGGGCCACTGAAAAACTGTTTTTT.

This clonotype occurred once. CDR3 residues: CASSEVAGGANVLTF. CDR3 sequence (DNA): TGTGCCAGCAGTGAAGTGGCAGGTGGGGCCAACGTCCTGACTTTC. The J gene is TRBJ2-6, the V gene TRBV2; D remains unclear. The CDR3 is 15 residues long. The V end lost 1 base, the J end lost 3 bases, and 7 bases lay between the germline ends. Germline-derived CDR1 and CDR2 are SNHLY and FYNNEI.

The chain is built from TRBV12-3 or TRBV12-4 and TRBJ1-2; D is uncertain. With 7 bases removed from V and 7 bases from J, the gap between germline ends came to 16 bases. CDR3 length equals 13 residues. CDR3 sequence (DNA): TGTGCCAGCACCCTAGCGCTCTCCGGTGGCTACACCTTC. It codes for CASTLALSGGYTF.

In this sample, this clonotype turned up a few times. The chain recombines TRBV29-1 with TRBJ2-1; no definite D call. Trimming removed 0 bases at V and 0 bases at J, with 12 bases between. The CDR3 spans 16 residues. The germline V gene has CDR1 SQVTM and CDR2 ANQGSEA. The CDR3 spells CSVEDRQRSSYNEQFF. The CDR3 DNA is TGCAGCGTTGAAGATAGGCAACGGAGCTCCTACAATGAGCAGTTCTTC.

The V call is TRBV15, the J call TRBJ2-1; 9 nucleotides line up with TRBD2. V trimming: 0 bases; J trimming: 4 bases; junction bases outside the gene matches: 19. CDR1 is LNHNV, CDR2 YYDKDF, per germline (reference sequence). The CDR3 sequence is 21 residues long. As DNA, the CDR3 is TGTGCCACCAGCAGAGATCAAATAGCGGGGGTCCCCTCTCTCCTTTACAATGAGCAGTTCTTC. It encodes CATSRDQIAGVPSLLYNEQFF.

The genes are TRBV4-3 and TRBJ1-6, with unresolved D. V lost 0 bases to trimming and J lost 5 bases, with 14 bases between them. The CDR3 spans 17 residues. Germline loops: CDR1 LGHNA, CDR2 YSLEER. The CDR3 is CASSQDPGVWNNSPLHF. CDR3 bases: TGCGCCAGCAGCCAAGATCCCGGGGTTTGGAATAATTCACCCCTCCACTTT.

This clonotype was counted at least ten times. V gene TRBV5-1 combines with J gene TRBJ2-2, with D perhaps TRBD1 (5 bases). The germline gives CDR1 SGHRS, CDR2 YFSETQ. CDR3 length: 15 amino acids. Trimming shortened V by 6 bases and J by 4 bases, and 16 bases separated the two germline ends. CDR3 DNA: TGCGCCAGCACTCTGAACCGACAGTCCACCGGGGAGCTGTTTTTT. Translated: CASTLNRQSTGELFF.

This clonotype was detected a few times. The chain recombines TRBV20-1 with TRBJ2-5; 9 positions agree with TRBD1. Trimming took 5 bases from V and 4 from J; bases not matched to a gene: 2. Germline V gene lookup returns CDR1 DFQATT and CDR2 SNEGSKA (reference sequence). CDR3 length: 12 residues. CDR3 nucleotide sequence: TGCAGTGCTCAGACAGGGGGAGAGACCCAGTACTTC. Translating gives CSAQTGGETQYF.